These 14 T cell receptor beta chains share one sample of origin, sequenced in a study of shared clonotypes between healthy human individuals. TCRdb keeps only in-frame clones here, not all; method: immunoSEQ multiplex PCR. The data show some 1,100,000 clones, 75% to 80% seen once. Input material: memory CD4+ T cells from PBMCs. Subset indicated: CD45RA-negative fraction. These receptors originate from a man between 18 and 35 years old in good health. Some clones in this sample may be carry-over from other donors' samples.

The chain joins TRBV5-1 to TRBJ2-2, with D perhaps matching TRBD1 (7 bases). V was trimmed by 0 bases and J by 4 bases, leaving 16 bases between them. CDR1 is SGHRS and CDR2 is YFSETQ in the germline V gene. The CDR3 has 17 residues. The CDR3 here is CASSLAVTGEVTGELFF. As DNA, the CDR3 is TGCGCCAGCAGCTTGGCCGTAACAGGGGAGGTCACCGGGGAGCTGTTTTTT.

This clone came up once. The gene calls are TRBV9 and TRBJ1-2; D perhaps matches TRBD1 (5 bases). This CDR3 is built from 17 residues. Germline V gives CDR1 SGDLS, CDR2 YYNGEE. Trimming shortened V by 2 bases and J by 6 bases, and 23 bases separated the two germline ends. In nucleotides, the CDR3 is TGTGCCAGCAGCGTGAGCGGGACCGCCTCGGTGGTGAATGGCTACACCTTC. Protein: CASSVSGTASVVNGYTF. Looking up the rest from reference TRBV9 and TRBJ1-2 gives the full variable domain: DSGVTQTPKHLITATGQRVTLRCSPRSGDLSVYWYQQSLDQGLQFLIQYYNGEERAKGNILERFSAQQFPDLHSELNLSSLELGDSALYFCASSVSGTASVVNGYTFGSGTRLTVV.

V and J are TRBV14 and TRBJ1-2, with TRBD1 matching over 11 bases. Germline V gene sequence: CDR1 SGHDN, CDR2 FVKESK. The CDR3 is made up of 15 amino acids. V lost 4 bases to trimming and J lost 8 bases; unmatched junction nucleotides: 9. CDR3 sequence (DNA): TGTGCCAGCAGCCCCTGGGGGACAGGGGGGTACGGCTACACCTTC. Translating gives CASSPWGTGGYGYTF.

The chain carries TRBV4-1 and TRBJ2-5; D gene ambiguous. Trimming left V 0 bases short and J 4 bases short, with 6 bases between. The CDR3 is 13 residues long. CDR1 is MGHRA, CDR2 YSYEKL, per germline. The CDR3 is CASSQDFRETQYF. The DNA for the CDR3 is TGCGCCAGCAGCCAAGACTTCCGAGAGACCCAGTACTTC.

V is TRBV7-2 and J is TRBJ2-3, with D unresolved. CDR1 and CDR2 from the germline V gene are SGHTA and FQGNSA. This CDR3 has 14 residues. Trimming took 2 bases from V and 4 from J, leaving 10 bases between them. CDR3 DNA: TGTGCCAGCAGCTTATTTTTTGCGGCAGATACGCAGTATTTT. Its protein is CASSLFFAADTQYF.

The J gene is TRBJ2-5, the V gene TRBV5-5; the D call may be TRBD1 or TRBD2 (5 bases each). V lost 0 bases and J 5 bases, leaving 11 bases between the germline ends. The CDR3 covers 14 residues. The germline V gene encodes CDR1 SGHKS and CDR2 YYEKEE (reference sequence). Here the CDR3 reads CASSLGQGGETQYF. CDR3 nucleotides: TGTGCCAGCAGCTTGGGGCAGGGCGGGGAGACCCAGTACTTC. The full variable domain, its missing parts supplied by reference TRBV5-5 and TRBJ2-5, is DAGVTQSPTHLIKTRGQQVTLRCSPISGHKSVSWYQQVLGQGPQFIFQYYEKEERGRGNFPDRFSARQFPNYSSELNVNALLLGDSALYLCASSLGQGGETQYFGPGTRLLVL.

There are a few counts of this clone. This chain joins TRBV28 and TRBJ1-5, with no clear D. The CDR3 totals 14 residues. Germline assignment: CDR1 MDHEN and CDR2 SYDVKM. With 6 bases removed from V and 0 bases from J, the gap between germline ends came to 9 bases. CDR3 nucleotide sequence: TGTGCCAGCAGAGCGCAGAATAGCAATCAGCCCCAGCATTTT. This codes for CASRAQNSNQPQHF.

The CDR3 sequence is CASYDGYTDTQYF. In DNA form, the CDR3 reads TGTGCCAGCTACGACGGTTACACAGATACGCAGTATTTT. This chain connects TRBV2 to TRBJ2-3; D gene ambiguous. The V and J ends lost 8 bases and 2 bases respectively, with 11 bases between them. CDR3 length: 13 residues. From germline, CDR1 is SNHLY and CDR2 FYNNEI.

The chain employs TRBV7-7 and TRBJ2-1; 10 bases are shared with TRBD2. CDR1 is SSHAT, CDR2 FNYEAQ, per germline (reference sequence). The CDR3 has 14 residues. V lost 5 bases to trimming and J lost 7 bases; unmatched junction nucleotides: 5. DNA for the CDR3: TGTGCCAGCAGCGCCAGCGGGAGGGCGAATGAGCAGTTCTTC. Protein product: CASSASGRANEQFF.

This rearrangement joins TRBV6-5 to TRBJ2-2; D unclear. Trimming removed 6 bases at V and 2 bases at J, with 7 bases between. This CDR3 spans 13 amino acids. Germline values: CDR1 MNHEY, CDR2 SVGAGI. The CDR3, as DNA: TGTGCCAGCAGAGAACGTAACACCGGGGAGCTGTTTTTT. Translation: CASRERNTGELFF.

This chain connects TRBV6-5 to TRBJ2-5; 11 bases map to TRBD2. With 1 base clipped from V and 5 bases from J, the junction kept 3 bases outside the gene matches. The CDR3 covers 15 residues. Germline CDR1 MNHEY, CDR2 SVGAGI. This CDR3 reads CASSYWSSGRETQYF. The DNA of the CDR3 is TGTGCCAGCAGTTACTGGTCTAGCGGGAGGGAGACCCAGTACTTC.

The V and J genes are TRBV6-5 and TRBJ2-7, with D possibly matching TRBD2 (5 bases). The CDR3 covers 15 residues. Germline V gene data show CDR1 as MNHEY and CDR2 as SVGAGI. The V end was cut by 2 bases, the J end by 3 bases, with 14 bases between. CDR3 bases: TGTGCCAGCAGTTACGATGATACGGGAAACTACGAGCAGTACTTC. The encoded protein is CASSYDDTGNYEQYF.

This clone was detected only a few times. J is TRBJ2-5 and V is TRBV7-8, with 7 positions matching TRBD1. The CDR3 runs to 14 residues. Looked up from germline, CDR1 is SGHVS and CDR2 is FQNEAQ. V dropped 1 base and J dropped 9; count of bases not matched to a gene: 8. DNA for the CDR3: TGTGCCAGCAGCTTAGATGGTAGGGGGCAGGCCCAGTACTTC. It yields the protein CASSLDGRGQAQYF.

The gene calls are TRBV14 and TRBJ2-2; 7 nucleotides match TRBD1. CDR1 is SGHDN and CDR2 is FVKESK in the germline V gene. J was trimmed by 6 bases and V by 3 bases; bases with no gene match: 1. The CDR3 has 13 residues. CDR3 region: CASSQTGSGELFF. CDR3 sequence (DNA): TGTGCCAGCAGCCAGACAGGGTCCGGGGAGCTGTTTTTT.